The 9 T cell receptor beta chains in this list originate from one sample, sequenced in a study of graft-versus-host responses after intestinal transplantation. The protocol was immunoSEQ multiplex PCR, while the TCRdb copy is restricted to in-frame clones and leaves out a portion. The table has tens of thousands of clones, roughly 90% seen once. These receptors have no known antigen. The specimen was unstimulated CD8+ T cells sorted from spleen or lymph node cells, collected before intestinal transplant. Source of these receptors: a human donor who received an intestinal transplant.

V gene TRBV10-2 combines with J gene TRBJ1-6; unclear D gene. This CDR3 has 17 residues. Trimming removed 7 bases at V and 6 bases at J, with 22 bases between. Germline V gives CDR1 WSHSY, CDR2 SAAADI. Here the CDR3 DNA reads TGCGCCAGCACCGACCTTTTTGGACTGGGGATTAATTCACCCCTCCACTTT. Protein product: CASTDLFGLGINSPLHF.

The chain joins TRBV12-5 to TRBJ2-3, with 12 positions matching TRBD2. Germline CDR1 and CDR2: LGHNT and FRNRAP. After removal of 3 bases from V and 0 bases from J, the junction contained 10 bases not matched to a gene. This CDR3 spans 19 amino acids. This CDR3 reads CASGLAYTGTSGSTDTQYF. In DNA, the CDR3 is TGTGCTAGTGGTTTAGCCTATACCGGGACTAGCGGGAGCACAGATACGCAGTATTTT.

This rearrangement joins TRBV19 to TRBJ2-3; D might be TRBD2 (5 bases). V was trimmed by 7 bases and J by 2 bases, leaving 13 bases between them. Germline loops: CDR1 LNHDA, CDR2 SQIVND (reference sequence). The CDR3 contains 14 residues. CDR3 region: CASTYGLFTDTQYF. DNA of the CDR3: TGTGCCAGTACGTATGGACTTTTCACAGATACGCAGTATTTT.

The chain carries TRBV4-1 and TRBJ1-2; D remains ambiguous. CDR3 length equals 12 residues. Germline V gene lookup returns CDR1 MGHRA and CDR2 YSYEKL. The V end lost 3 bases, the J end lost 7 bases, and 9 bases lay between the germline ends. DNA for the CDR3: TGCGCCAGCAGCCACCCCGGAGGTGGCTACACCTTC. This gives the protein CASSHPGGGYTF.

The rearrangement joins TRBV19 to TRBJ2-3; 8 bases are shared with TRBD1. V dropped 9 bases and J dropped 2; count of bases not matched to a gene: 7. This CDR3 contains 14 residues. Per germline, CDR1 LNHDA and CDR2 SQIVND (reference sequence). The CDR3 sequence: CASSTGGTTDTQYF. The CDR3 nucleotides are TGTGCCAGCTCCACAGGGGGGACCACAGATACGCAGTATTTT.

A word on this clone: Other DNA sequences in this specimen translate into the identical CDR3. The chain combines TRBV5-1 with TRBJ2-7, with TRBD2 as a possible D gene (7 bases). The ends were cut back, 0 bases at V and 5 bases at J, with 9 bases in the middle. Germline CDR1 SGHRS, CDR2 YFSETQ. This CDR3 is built from 13 residues. In nucleotides, the CDR3 is TGCGCCAGCAGCTTGGAGGGGGGGGACGAGCAGTACTTC. Translation: CASSLEGGDEQYF.

This chain connects TRBV5-5 to TRBJ1-2, with 8 bases identical to TRBD1. The CDR3 spans 14 residues. Germline V gene sequence: CDR1 SGHKS, CDR2 YYEKEE (reference sequence). V was pared by 2 bases and J by 6 bases, with 6 bases of the junction left unmatched. The CDR3 sequence is CASSFVQGGDGYTF. DNA of the CDR3: TGTGCCAGCAGCTTTGTACAGGGGGGGGATGGCTACACCTTC.

This clone is a singleton in its sample. The genes are TRBV14 and TRBJ2-1; D may be TRBD2 (5 bases). Between the trimmed V and J ends, which lost 4 bases and 9 bases, there was a span of 22 bases. The CDR3 totals 16 residues. Germline V lookup: CDR1 SGHDN, CDR2 FVKESK. The CDR3 reads CASSPLEAGMTGEQFF. As DNA, the CDR3 is TGTGCCAGCAGCCCCCTCGAGGCGGGCATGACGGGTGAGCAGTTCTTC.

This rearrangement joins TRBV4-1 to TRBJ2-7, with D perhaps TRBD2 (6 bases). Deletions cut 4 bases from V and 5 bases from J, with 12 bases between. CDR1 is MGHRA and CDR2 is YSYEKL in the germline V gene. The CDR3 is 13 amino acids. CDR3 sequence: CASSRLAEDEQYF. The CDR3, as DNA: TGCGCCAGCAGCCGATTAGCGGAGGACGAGCAGTACTTC.